This record concerns one T cell receptor beta chain sequence. This sample is part of a study of blood T cell repertoires in COVID-19. Study-level background: Nucleic acid was either cDNA or gDNA, and it came from T cells, B-cell-depleted T cells, or PBMCs.

The method was immunoSEQ multiplex PCR; TCRdb's version includes in-frame clones alone and lacks a portion of them. The table lists around 100,000 clones, roughly 90% of them singletons. CDR1 and CDR2 from the germline V gene are WNHNN and SYGVQD (reference sequence). The trim removed 7 bases at V and 8 bases at J, leaving 33 bases unmatched. The CDR3 runs 21 residues. The chain combines TRBV10-1 with TRBJ1-2, with 8 bases that match TRBD1. This TCR was sampled from a man between 25 and 39 years old in a cohort sampled during active COVID-19. The sample consisted of peripheral blood. In DNA form, the CDR3 reads TGCGCCAGCAAAAACGGCAGACGTCCCCCGCTAGACAGGGGATTAGTGTGGGGCTACACCTTC. The encoded protein is CASKNGRRPPLDRGLVWGYTF.